Sequencing of this T cell receptor (beta chain) was carried out in a study of blood T cell repertoires in COVID-19. This CDR3 is 14 amino acids long. Per germline, CDR1 SEHNR and CDR2 FQNEAQ (reference sequence). V was clipped by 4 bases and J by 0 bases, with 7 bases between them. Per the original methods: Estimation of nucleated cell counts was performed using reference gene primer amplification. Sequenced by immunoSEQ multiplex PCR; TCRdb stores in-frame clones only, minus some. From that table come the V and J calls and clone size; the DNA was used to work out D and trimming. The table lists fewer than 110,000 clones, approximately 88% of them singletons, with 3.5% to 4% in the top ten.

Sequencing was done on a sample of peripheral blood. The origin of this receptor is a woman aged 60-70 years with acute or convalescent COVID-19. The chain is built from TRBV7-9 and TRBJ1-5; tentative D call: TRBD1 (5 bases). The CDR3: CASSYDSSNQPQHF. The CDR3 bases are TGTGCCAGCAGCTACGACAGTAGCAATCAGCCCCAGCATTTT.